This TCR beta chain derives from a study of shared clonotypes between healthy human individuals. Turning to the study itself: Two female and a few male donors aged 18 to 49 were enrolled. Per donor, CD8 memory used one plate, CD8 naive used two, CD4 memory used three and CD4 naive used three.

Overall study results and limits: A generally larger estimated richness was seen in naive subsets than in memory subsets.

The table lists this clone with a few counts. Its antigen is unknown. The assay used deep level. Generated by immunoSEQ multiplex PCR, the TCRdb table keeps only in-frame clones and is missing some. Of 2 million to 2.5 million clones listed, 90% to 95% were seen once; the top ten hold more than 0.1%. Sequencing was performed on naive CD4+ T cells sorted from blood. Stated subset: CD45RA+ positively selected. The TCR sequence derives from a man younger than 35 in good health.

CDR3 nucleotide sequence: TGTGCCAGCAGCGTAGATGAGGGTAGCAATCAGCCCCAGCATTTT. Translating gives CASSVDEGSNQPQHF. The rearrangement links TRBV9 to TRBJ1-5; D not resolved. The germline CDR1 and CDR2 sequences are SGDLS and YYNGEE. The V and J ends lost 0 bases and 0 bases respectively, with 7 bases between them. The CDR3 is 15 amino acids.